A single sample gave rise to the 3 T cell receptor beta chains below, sequenced in a study of T cells after posttransplantation cyclophosphamide. Control samples came 1 year after myeloablative marrow transplants with methotrexate plus calcineurin inhibitor. The table came from immunoSEQ multiplex PCR; TCRdb's copy has only in-frame clones and leaves some out. Found here are around 23,000 clones, 86% of them singletons; the top ten hold 2% to 2.5%. Material: PBMCs, obtained around 53 weeks after allogeneic stem cell transplant with calcineurin inhibitor and methotrexate. The receptors stem from a female patient younger than 45 who received an allogeneic stem cell transplant from an unrelated donor, was CMV-positive, and had acute and chronic GVHD. Part of the T cell pool may stem from the graft donor.

The chain has TRBV30 and TRBJ1-5; 7 bases align to TRBD1. CDR1 is GTSNPN, CDR2 SVGIG, per germline (reference sequence). Unmatched junction bases numbered 7, after V lost 8 bases and J lost 3 bases. This CDR3 is built from 13 residues. In DNA form, the CDR3 reads TGTGCCCTGGGGGGACAGAACAATCAGCCCCAGCATTTT. Translation gives CALGGQNNQPQHF. The full variable domain, in which reference TRBV30 and TRBJ1-5 provide the parts outside the CDR3, is SQTIHQWPATLVQPVGSPLSLECTVEGTSNPNLYWYRQAAGRGLQLLFYSVGIGQISSEVPQNLSASRPQDRQFILSSKKLLLSDSGFYLCALGGQNNQPQHFGDGTRLSIL.

V is TRBV7-6 and J is TRBJ1-5, with TRBD1 identical over 10 bases. J gave up 7 bases and V 5 bases, and 5 bases lay outside the gene matches. CDR1 is SGHVS, CDR2 FNYEAQ, per germline. The CDR3 consists of 14 residues. The CDR3 loop is CASSQGQGLQPQHF. CDR3 DNA sequence: TGTGCCAGCAGCCAGGGACAGGGGCTCCAGCCCCAGCATTTT.

The genes are TRBV7-8 and TRBJ2-3; TRBD2 agrees at 9 bases. V was pared by 2 bases and J by 3 bases, with 9 bases of the junction left unmatched. CDR1 SGHVS and CDR2 FQNEAQ come from the germline V gene. CDR3 length: 17 amino acids. The CDR3 reads CASSLRRERGATDTQYF. CDR3 DNA sequence: TGTGCCAGCAGCTTAAGGAGGGAGCGGGGGGCGACAGATACGCAGTATTTT.